One sample yielded the 20 T cell receptor beta chains listed below, sequenced in a study of OX40 agonist ivuxolimab in advanced cancers. Sequencing was performed with immunoSEQ multiplex PCR; in TCRdb, only in-frame clones are kept and a portion is missing. The table shows some 64,000 clones, with 82% occurring only once. The input for sequencing was CD4+ or CD8+ T cells sorted from blood, taken in a trial of the OX40 agonist ivuxolimab. The receptor source for this set is an adult with an advanced solid tumor such as melanoma, head and neck, liver or kidney cancer.

A single count supports this clone. This chain joins TRBV28 and TRBJ2-3; D is perhaps TRBD1 (5 bases). Germline V gives CDR1 MDHEN, CDR2 SYDVKM. This CDR3 contains 15 residues. V was cut by 2 bases and J by 4 bases, with 13 bases left in between. The CDR3 nucleotides are TGTGCCAGCAGTTTAGGGGCAGGTCGGGCAGATACGCAGTATTTT. As protein: CASSLGAGRADTQYF.

The chain couples TRBV6-1 to TRBJ2-1; D perhaps matches TRBD2 (5 bases). This CDR3 contains 13 residues. Trimming pared 7 bases from V and 7 bases from J, leaving 14 bases between. The germline CDR1 and CDR2 sequences are MNHNS and SASEGT. The DNA for the CDR3 is TGTGCCAGCAATGACTGGAGAGGGAATGAGCAGTTCTTC. This sequence encodes CASNDWRGNEQFF.

The rearrangement joins TRBV27 to TRBJ2-3; D call uncertain. The CDR3 sequence is 15 residues long. V was shortened by 3 bases and J by 5 bases, with 15 bases between the two germline ends. Per germline, CDR1 MNHEY and CDR2 SMNVEV (reference sequence). The CDR3 DNA follows: TGTGCCAGCAGTTTCTCTCGCTACGTGCAAGATACGCAGTATTTT. Protein product: CASSFSRYVQDTQYF.

As DNA, the CDR3 is TGTGCCAGCCTCGGACAGGCCCCGCGAAACTATGGCTACACCTTC. Amino acids: CASLGQAPRNYGYTF. The gene calls are TRBV19 and TRBJ1-2; 7 bases line up with TRBD1. Trimming cost V 9 bases and J 2 bases; bases outside gene matches: 12. The germline gives CDR1 LNHDA, CDR2 SQIVND (reference sequence). This CDR3 spans 15 amino acids.

In DNA form, the CDR3 reads TGTGCCAGCATGGACGGGACTAATGAAAAACTGTTTTTT. Translating gives CASMDGTNEKLFF. The rearrangement uses TRBV2 and TRBJ1-4; D ambiguous. The CDR3 totals 13 residues. V was shortened by 7 bases and J by 2 bases, with 8 bases between the two germline ends. Germline CDR1 reads SNHLY; CDR2 reads FYNNEI.

J is TRBJ2-1 and V is TRBV7-3; TRBD2 aligns across 7 bases. The CDR3 loop spans 14 amino acids. V was pared by 3 bases and J by 6 bases, with 5 bases of the junction left unmatched. In germline, CDR1 is SGHTA, CDR2 FQGTGA. As DNA, the CDR3 is TGTGCCAGCAGCTTTGGGGGAGGGACCAATGAGCAGTTCTTC. Translation: CASSFGGGTNEQFF.

The rearrangement uses TRBV18 and TRBJ2-7; the D gene is possibly TRBD1 (5 bases). CDR1 and CDR2 (germline): KGHSH, LQKENI. Trimming stripped 2 bases from V and 6 bases from J, with 8 bases between. The CDR3 loop spans 12 amino acids. CDR3 region: CASSPVRGEQYF. CDR3 in DNA: TGTGCCAGCTCACCAGTTAGGGGCGAGCAGTACTTC. The full variable domain, with the rest looked up from reference TRBV18 and TRBJ2-7, is NAGVMQNPRHLVRRRGQEARLRCSPMKGHSHVYWYRQLPEEGLKFMVYLQKENIIDESGMPKERFSAEFPKEGPSILRIQQVVRGDSAAYFCASSPVRGEQYFGPGTRLTVT.

This clone was seen just once. The chain couples TRBV6-5 to TRBJ2-5, with 7 bases identical to TRBD2. CDR3 length: 15 amino acids. The germline gives CDR1 MNHEY, CDR2 SVGAGI. Trimming at V came to 2 bases and at J to 5 bases, leaving 8 bases not matched to a gene. CDR3 nucleotide sequence: TGTGCCAGCAGTTACGGGGGGGAGGGATCGGAGACCCAGTACTTC. The encoded protein is CASSYGGEGSETQYF.

This chain uses TRBV7-2 with TRBJ2-7, with TRBD2 matching 10 bases. Germline CDR1 is SGHTA and CDR2 is FQGNSA. V dropped 1 base and J dropped 3; count of bases not matched to a gene: 0. The length of the CDR3 is 14 residues. This CDR3 reads CASSLEREGYEQYF. DNA of the CDR3: TGTGCCAGCAGCTTAGAGCGGGAGGGCTACGAGCAGTACTTC. Based on the CDR3 plus reference TRBV7-2 and TRBJ2-7, the full variable domain is GAGVSQSPSNKVTEKGKDVELRCDPISGHTALYWYRQSLGQGLEFLIYFQGNSAPDKSGLPSDRFSAERTGGSVSTLTIQRTQQEDSAVYLCASSLEREGYEQYFGPGTRLTVT.

V and J are TRBV5-1 and TRBJ2-5; D gene unclear. The CDR3 sequence is 15 residues long. V was pared by 0 bases and J by 0 bases, with 9 bases between. Germline CDR1 is SGHRS and CDR2 is YFSETQ. The chain's CDR3 is CASSLGPNDQETQYF. The CDR3 bases are TGCGCCAGCAGCTTGGGACCAAACGACCAAGAGACCCAGTACTTC.

This clone appeared once. The J gene is TRBJ1-2, the V gene TRBV21-1; the table names TRBD1, a call not compared with the DNA. TRBV21-1 is designated a pseudogene. This CDR3 is 16 amino acids long. The CDR3 DNA is TGTGCCAGCAGCAAAGCCCCGGGACAGGGGGCGGGTGGCTACACCTTC. This encodes CASSKAPGQGAGGYTF.

This rearrangement joins TRBV6-5 to TRBJ1-2; no clear D. The V end lost 2 bases, the J end lost 2 bases, and 9 bases lay between the germline ends. This CDR3 has 14 residues. Germline lookup yields CDR1 MNHEY and CDR2 SVGAGI. The CDR3 here is CASSYGLGNYGYTF. The CDR3 nucleotides are TGTGCCAGCAGTTACGGGCTGGGAAACTATGGCTACACCTTC.

This chain connects TRBV29-1 to TRBJ1-1, with 10 positions matching TRBD1. Germline CDR1 and CDR2: SQVTM and ANQGSEA. The length of the CDR3 is 12 residues. Unmatched junction bases numbered 4, after V lost 6 bases and J lost 6 bases. The chain's CDR3 is CSVWGQGSEAFF. In nucleotides, the CDR3 is TGCAGCGTATGGGGACAGGGGTCTGAAGCTTTCTTT.

Only one count was recorded for this clone. The rearrangement links TRBV18 to TRBJ2-7; a weak D match, TRBD1 (7 bases). The CDR3 has 15 amino acids. The V gene lost 3 bases and the J gene lost 3 bases, with 15 bases spanning the gap. Germline V gene data show CDR1 as KGHSH and CDR2 as LQKENI. CDR3 in amino acids: CASSPIGQGGYEQYF. The DNA of the CDR3 is TGTGCCAGCTCACCCATTGGGCAGGGGGGCTACGAGCAGTACTTC.

V is TRBV27 and J is TRBJ2-3; no definite D call. The ends were cut back, 7 bases at V and 2 bases at J, with 13 bases in the middle. The CDR3 runs to 14 residues. The germline V gene has CDR1 MNHEY and CDR2 SMNVEV (reference sequence). This chain's CDR3 is CASKHDHNTDTQYF. In nucleotides, the CDR3 is TGTGCCAGCAAGCACGACCACAACACAGATACGCAGTATTTT.

V is TRBV6-1 and J is TRBJ2-3; possibly TRBD1 for D (6 bases). Germline CDR1 is MNHNS and CDR2 is SASEGT. With 9 bases removed from V and 1 base from J, the gap between germline ends came to 14 bases. CDR3 length: 14 amino acids. CDR3 in DNA: TGTGCCAGGAAATCGGGACACTGCACAGATACGCAGTATTTT. Encoded protein: CARKSGHCTDTQYF.

This chain's CDR3 is CASSLQGGPDEQYF. CDR3 bases: TGTGCCAGCAGCTTACAAGGCGGGCCCGACGAGCAGTACTTC. The chain employs TRBV7-9 and TRBJ2-7; D possibly corresponds to TRBD2 (5 bases). Germline CDR1 and CDR2: SEHNR and FQNEAQ (reference sequence). With 2 bases removed from V and 5 bases from J, the gap between germline ends came to 13 bases. This CDR3 spans 14 amino acids.

This clone was observed a handful of times. The chain combines TRBV2 with TRBJ2-5; D remains unclear. With 6 bases removed from V and 5 bases from J, the gap between germline ends came to 10 bases. Germline V gene sequence: CDR1 SNHLY, CDR2 FYNNEI. The CDR3 has 12 amino acids. The CDR3 loop reads CASRGIGETQYF. The CDR3 region has the DNA TGTGCCAGCAGGGGGATAGGGGAGACCCAGTACTTC.

The gene calls are TRBV6-1 and TRBJ2-7; tentative D call: TRBD2 (5 bases). The V end lost 7 bases, the J end lost 9 bases, and 19 bases lay between the germline ends. This CDR3 comprises 13 residues. In germline, CDR1 is MNHNS, CDR2 SASEGT. The CDR3 protein is CASMDPTADGQYF. CDR3 nucleotide sequence: TGTGCCAGCATGGATCCAACAGCGGACGGGCAGTACTTC.

This sequence joins TRBV6-5 and TRBJ2-7; D is ambiguous. Germline loops: CDR1 MNHEY, CDR2 SVGAGI. The CDR3 runs 13 residues. Between the trimmed V and J ends, which lost 6 bases and 2 bases, there was a span of 11 bases. The CDR3 sequence is CASRPLDTYEQYF. CDR3 coding DNA: TGTGCCAGCAGACCTCTAGACACCTACGAGCAGTACTTC.